A single sample is the source of the 3 T cell receptor beta chains below, sequenced in a study of response to subunit inactivated influenza vaccine. TCRdb called the RT-PCR reads again in MiXCR, with one record for every CDR3 protein. The repertoire consists of hundreds of thousands of distinct CDR3 sequences, with 15% to 19% occurring once and the leading ten covering around a tenth. Sequenced material: PBMCs from blood, taken about 12 days after vaccination. The receptors stem from a man in his fifties who received an inactivated influenza vaccine.

The V gene is TRBV4-3, the J gene TRBJ1-1, with 8 bases lining up with TRBD1. J gave up 6 bases and V 4 bases, and 10 bases lay outside the gene matches. This CDR3 comprises 15 residues. CDR1 is LGHNA and CDR2 is YSLEER in the germline V gene. CDR3 protein: CASSRTTGALAEAFF. In DNA form, the CDR3 reads TGCGCCAGCAGCCGAACGACAGGGGCCCTCGCTGAAGCTTTCTTT.

This clonotype was seen many times. The rearrangement joins TRBV10-2 to TRBJ2-7; D uncertain. The ends were cut back, 0 bases at V and 6 bases at J, with 9 bases in the middle. The germline CDR1 and CDR2 sequences are WSHSY and SAAADI. The CDR3 is made up of 13 amino acids. CDR3 DNA: TGCGCCAGCAGTGAGTCGAGGCTCGGCGAGCAGTACTTC. It yields the protein CASSESRLGEQYF.

Only a few counts were recorded for this clonotype. This chain uses TRBV9 with TRBJ2-3; D is uncertain. Per germline, CDR1 SGDLS and CDR2 YYNGEE. V lost 3 bases and J 4 bases, leaving 15 bases between the germline ends. The CDR3 covers 15 residues. CDR3: CASSERLGYADTQYF. Written as DNA, the CDR3 is TGTGCCAGCAGCGAGAGGCTAGGTTACGCAGATACGCAGTATTTT.